This TCR beta chain is from a study of T cell repertoires in cytomegalovirus infection. Study context: Public TCR beta signatures marked donors with CMV infection and the matching HLA. Study-level points and caveats: HLA-C-restricted CMV-specific TCR beta clonotypes were dominant in the ex vivo response.

The CDR3 loop spans 16 amino acids. Trimming took 5 bases from V and 2 from J; bases not matched to a gene: 9. Germline values: CDR1 ENHRY, CDR2 SYGVKD. TCRdb reprocessed the reads with MiXCR, giving one entry per CDR3 protein. The sample records approximately 730,000 distinct CDR3 sequences, approximately 33% being singletons. Comments on this clonotype: Its antigen remains unidentified.

This material consisted of cultured PBMCs, taken from culture after CMV antigen stimulation. The TCR comes from a human donor in good health (CMV status not recorded). Some clones in this sample may be carry-over from other donors' samples. The rearrangement links TRBV10-3 to TRBJ1-2; TRBD1 agrees at 9 bases. This chain's CDR3 is CAISPREGQGNYGYTF. Written as DNA, the CDR3 is TGTGCCATCAGTCCGCGGGAGGGACAGGGCAACTATGGCTACACCTTC.